This T cell receptor (beta chain) was observed in a study of T cells after somatic rescue of genetic block. The data were produced by immunoSEQ multiplex PCR, yet TCRdb's version contains in-frame clones alone and is incomplete. The sample yields approximately 10,000 clones, approximately 81% seen once. CDR1 SEHNR and CDR2 FQNEAQ come from the germline V gene (reference sequence). V lost 5 bases to trimming and J lost 1 base, with 2 bases between them. CDR3 length: 12 amino acids. In its sample, this clone was seen once. The sequenced sample was peripheral blood mononuclear cells (PBMCs). The receptor was derived from a boy aged 10-17 years. This chain connects TRBV7-9 to TRBJ2-2; D gene ambiguous. The CDR3 region is CASSLNTGELFF. For the CDR3, the DNA is TGTGCCAGCAGCCTGAACACCGGGGAGCTGTTTTTT.